This TCR beta chain was found in a study of vaccination effects on CD4 cells after COVID-19. On this clone itself: Its antigen is as yet unknown.

Antigen-specific CD4+ T cells were expanded (with viral peptide pools) by the ViraFEST assay ahead of sequencing. With roughly 10 days of culture completed, CD4+ T cells were isolated. Vaccine recipients had no previous SARS-CoV-2 infection; their nucleocapsid antibodies were negative. Each culture well received approximately 2 million PBMC. These cells were then cultured in IMDM with 8.5 to 10 IU/ml IL-2 and 9 to 10 ug/ml peptides. Data came from immunoSEQ multiplex PCR; TCRdb stores just in-frame clones and leaves some out. Here the sample spans roughly 63,000 clones, about four fifths being singletons. Unmatched junction bases numbered 8, after V lost 5 bases and J lost 8 bases. This CDR3 has 15 residues. Per germline, CDR1 SEHNR and CDR2 FQNEAQ (reference sequence).

The clonotype comes from a human donor who received a COVID-19 vaccine. The chain uses TRBV7-9 and TRBJ2-1; 11 bases map to TRBD1. This specimen was CD4+ T cells from PBMCs cultured with SARS-CoV-2 spike peptides, taken before COVID-19 vaccination. The CDR3 DNA reads as TGTGCCAGCAGCCCTGGTGGACAGGGGGCCTATGAGCAGTTCTTC. It translates to CASSPGGQGAYEQFF.